The sequence of this TCR beta chain was determined in a study of post-analysis software for immune sequencing data. Overall study: Progressive-relapsing, secondary progressive and relapsing-remitting multiple sclerosis were among the disease courses included. General observations from the study: Controls significantly exceeded multiple sclerosis patients in normalized Chao1 diversity. Higher frequency in patients than in controls was seen for 5 or 6 TRBV segments, with TRBV5-6, TRBV5-1 and TRBV20-1 among them. Under the F measure, samples that were prepared in one batch clustered strongly together.

J gave up 5 bases and V 2 bases, and 6 bases lay outside the gene matches. Germline V lookup: CDR1 KGHSH, CDR2 LQKENI. This CDR3 has 15 amino acids. Prepared libraries of TCR beta cDNA carried unique molecular identifiers. The yield from around 1 to 10 million T cells was 500,000 or so cDNA molecules in total. One entry per CDR3 protein results from TCRdb running MiXCR on the PCR reads. Among about 770,000 distinct CDR3 sequences listed, roughly 50% were seen once. Comment on this clonotype: Its target is unknown.

The V and J genes are TRBV18 and TRBJ2-5; 9 positions match TRBD1. This TCR derives from a girl under 18 with multiple sclerosis. The sample taken for sequencing was blood. This CDR3 reads CASSPLQGASETQYF. The CDR3 DNA follows: TGTGCCAGCTCACCATTACAGGGGGCATCGGAGACCCAGTACTTC.